The 24 T cell receptor beta chains given below trace back to one sample, sequenced in a study of CD8+ T cells in alopecia areata. Once RNA had been extracted, it was reverse transcribed into cDNA to act as the sequencing template. Generated by immunoSEQ multiplex PCR, the TCRdb table keeps only in-frame clones and is missing some. Of about 140,000 clones listed, nearly 55% are singletons. Documented treatment: oral pan-JAK inhibitor, 5-10 mg twice daily. The sequences come from CD8+ T cells sorted from blood, collected at week 4, from a patient treated with tofacitinib. The receptor set was obtained from a human donor with alopecia areata.

The chain employs TRBV30 and TRBJ2-7; 10 bases are shared with TRBD1. The CDR3 runs to 14 residues. V gave up 3 bases and J gave up 3 bases; unmatched junction bases: 5. Germline lookup yields CDR1 GTSNPN and CDR2 SVGIG (reference sequence). CDR3 region: CAWSQTGGNYEQYF. The CDR3 DNA is TGTGCCTGGAGCCAGACAGGGGGCAACTACGAGCAGTACTTC.

This clone was counted a few times. The CDR3 nucleotides read TGCAGCTTCCTCGGTGGGAACACTGAAGCTTTCTTT. Its translation: CSFLGGNTEAFF. The rearrangement uses TRBV29-1 and TRBJ1-1; D remains unclear. Between the trimmed V and J ends, which lost 8 bases and 1 base, there was a span of 11 bases. CDR3 length: 12 residues. From germline, CDR1 is SQVTM and CDR2 ANQGSEA.

The chain joins TRBV13 to TRBJ2-2, with TRBD2 as a possible D gene (5 bases). The CDR3 runs 14 residues. Trimming stripped 7 bases from V and 1 base from J, with 10 bases between. Germline loops: CDR1 PRHDT, CDR2 FYEKMQ (reference sequence). DNA for the CDR3: TGTGCCAGCACGACGGGGAGGAACACCGGGGAGCTGTTTTTT. Amino acid sequence: CASTTGRNTGELFF.

This chain joins TRBV11-2 and TRBJ2-7; no firm D call. V lost 5 bases to trimming and J lost 7 bases, with 12 bases between them. Germline V gives CDR1 SGHAT, CDR2 FQNNGV. The CDR3 has 12 amino acids. In DNA form, the CDR3 reads TGTGCCAGCAGCATCGGTGGGTGGGAGCAGTACTTC. It specifies CASSIGGWEQYF.

The CDR3 DNA reads as TGTGCCACCAGCAGACGGGGAGGCAATCAGCCCCAGCATTTT. Protein sequence: CATSRRGGNQPQHF. This sequence joins TRBV15 and TRBJ1-5, with D unresolved. The CDR3 length is 14 residues. In germline, CDR1 is LNHNV, CDR2 YYDKDF (reference sequence). V was trimmed by 2 bases and J by 2 bases, leaving 7 bases between them.

A note on this clone: Other DNA sequences in the same sample also yield this CDR3. The CDR3 region has the DNA TGTGCCAGCAGCCTCGGAGGTGGAGAGACCCAGTACTTC. It specifies CASSLGGGETQYF. The V gene is TRBV7-9, the J gene TRBJ2-5; perhaps TRBD2 as D (5 bases). The V gene's germline CDR1 is SEHNR and CDR2 FQNEAQ (reference sequence). V was cut by 5 bases and J by 4 bases, with 11 bases left in between. CDR3 length: 13 amino acids.

The chain couples TRBV11-2 to TRBJ2-5, with D unresolved. Per the germline V gene, CDR1 is SGHAT and CDR2 is FQNNGV. V was cut by 0 bases and J by 5 bases, with 10 bases left in between. The CDR3 contains 14 residues. The CDR3 region is CASSLDIGQETQYF. CDR3 nucleotides: TGTGCCAGCAGCTTAGATATAGGGCAGGAGACCCAGTACTTC.

This clone appeared a few times. This sequence joins TRBV5-6 and TRBJ2-7, with 10 bases fitting TRBD1. Unmatched junction bases numbered 8, after V lost 2 bases and J lost 3 bases. Germline values: CDR1 SGHDT, CDR2 YYEEEE. CDR3 length equals 16 residues. The CDR3 region is CASSFSGTGAFYEQYF. Here the CDR3 DNA reads TGTGCCAGCAGCTTCTCCGGGACAGGGGCTTTCTACGAGCAGTACTTC.

The chain recombines TRBV5-6 with TRBJ1-1, with no clear D. The CDR3 has 12 amino acids. The V gene lost 0 bases and the J gene lost 10 bases, with 10 bases spanning the gap. CDR1 is SGHDT, CDR2 YYEEEE, per germline. The CDR3 coding sequence is TGTGCCAGCAGCTTGGATAAGGGCGGAGCTTTCTTT. Protein product: CASSLDKGGAFF.

The chain's CDR3 is CASRQVVDTEAFF. CDR3 coding DNA: TGTGCCAGCAGGCAGGTCGTGGACACTGAAGCTTTCTTT. This chain connects TRBV27 to TRBJ1-1; D unclear. This CDR3 region has 13 residues. Germline V gene lookup returns CDR1 MNHEY and CDR2 SMNVEV (reference sequence). V was clipped by 6 bases and J by 3 bases, with 11 bases between them.

The rearrangement joins TRBV6-5 to TRBJ2-7; possible D gene TRBD2, 5 bases. Germline V gene lookup returns CDR1 MNHEY and CDR2 SVGAGI. The CDR3 sequence is 14 residues long. Deletions cut 5 bases from V and 3 bases from J, with 14 bases between. The CDR3 here is CASSTGVQNYEQYF. CDR3 in DNA: TGTGCCAGCAGTACCGGGGTCCAGAACTACGAGCAGTACTTC.

J is TRBJ2-7 and V is TRBV10-3; D not certain. Between the trimmed V and J ends, which lost 3 bases and 7 bases, there was a span of 10 bases. The CDR3 totals 12 residues. The germline gives CDR1 ENHRY, CDR2 SYGVKD. This CDR3 is CAISESPGEQYF. In nucleotides, the CDR3 is TGTGCCATCAGTGAATCTCCTGGAGAGCAGTACTTC.

This clone counts as medium-sized (0.01 to 0.1%). The chain combines TRBV2 with TRBJ2-2; D uncertain. V was shortened by 1 base and J by 1 base, with 4 bases between the two germline ends. The CDR3 has 14 residues. In germline, CDR1 is SNHLY, CDR2 FYNNEI. The CDR3 loop is CASSEGRNTGELFF. The CDR3 coding sequence is TGTGCCAGCAGTGAAGGCAGGAACACCGGGGAGCTGTTTTTT.

The V gene is TRBV6-6, the J gene TRBJ1-2; 8 bases map to TRBD1. The V gene's germline CDR1 is MNHNY and CDR2 SVGAGI (reference sequence). V was pared by 5 bases and J by 2 bases, with 7 bases of the junction left unmatched. This CDR3 has 15 amino acids. CDR3 DNA sequence: TGTGCCAGCAGTCGTTTCAGGGGGCGGAACTATGGCTACACCTTC. Translating gives CASSRFRGRNYGYTF.

The chain recombines TRBV5-7 with TRBJ1-2; D gene ambiguous. TRBV5-7 is noted as an ORF with a role that remains uncertain. The CDR3 runs 14 residues. Trimming took 2 bases from V and 4 from J, leaving 12 bases between them. The CDR3 nucleotides read TGTGCCAGCAGCTTCTTCAACAGAGGCTATGGCTACACCTTC. Its protein is CASSFFNRGYGYTF.

V usage is TRBV6-5 and J usage is TRBJ1-2, with D unclear. In germline, CDR1 is MNHEY, CDR2 SVGAGI. The CDR3 consists of 14 residues. The V and J ends lost 2 bases and 4 bases respectively, with 11 bases between them. This CDR3 is CASSYGDTIYGYTF. Here the CDR3 DNA reads TGTGCCAGCAGTTACGGGGATACGATCTATGGCTACACCTTC.

Turning to this clone: Other DNA variants within this sample encode the same CDR3. The chain links TRBV5-6 to TRBJ1-5; D not certain. This CDR3 is built from 13 residues. Germline V gene data show CDR1 as SGHDT and CDR2 as YYEEEE. V lost 1 base and J lost 2, with 4 bases in between. For the CDR3, the DNA is TGTGCCAGCAGCTTGACCGGCAATCAGCCCCAGCATTTT. Amino acids: CASSLTGNQPQHF.

This clone has a single count. This chain uses TRBV27 with TRBJ1-6; no firm D call. The CDR3 extends over 11 amino acids. Germline V CDR1 and CDR2: MNHEY, SMNVEV (reference sequence). The germline V and J ends were trimmed by 5 bases and 15 bases, with 11 bases remaining between them. CDR3 sequence: CASSSRGSLHF. The CDR3 DNA is TGTGCCAGCAGTAGCAGAGGGAGCCTCCACTTT.

The genes are TRBV7-9 and TRBJ2-7, with D tentatively TRBD1 (7 bases). Germline values: CDR1 SEHNR, CDR2 FQNEAQ (reference sequence). With 5 bases removed from V and 3 bases from J, the gap between germline ends came to 14 bases. This CDR3 has 14 amino acids. The DNA for the CDR3 is TGTGCCAGCAGCCCGACAGGGAGGAACTACGAGCAGTACTTC. This codes for CASSPTGRNYEQYF.

This clone was seen only a few times. This rearrangement joins TRBV7-9 to TRBJ2-3; the D is unclear. CDR1 and CDR2 from the germline V gene are SEHNR and FQNEAQ (reference sequence). The CDR3 length is 11 residues. CDR3 sequence: CAAGYTDTQYF. In nucleotides, the CDR3 is TGTGCGGCTGGCTACACAGATACGCAGTATTTT.

This clone was detected a few times. V is TRBV4-1 and J is TRBJ1-1; D is unclear. The length of the CDR3 is 14 residues. CDR1 is MGHRA and CDR2 is YSYEKL in the germline V gene. Trimming took off 5 bases at V and 4 bases at J, with 14 bases between the two ends. CDR3 DNA sequence: TGCGCCAGCAGCGTCCGGGGTTTTGGCACTGAAGCTTTCTTT. Protein sequence: CASSVRGFGTEAFF.

V usage is TRBV4-1 and J usage is TRBJ1-5; D is ambiguous. CDR3 size: 14 residues. V shed 5 bases and J shed 6 bases, with 14 bases lying between them. Germline CDR1 and CDR2: MGHRA and YSYEKL. The CDR3 loop reads CASSAALRSQPQHF. CDR3 nucleotide sequence: TGCGCCAGCAGCGCGGCCCTTAGGAGTCAGCCCCAGCATTTT.

This clone showed up just a few times. This sequence joins TRBV4-1 and TRBJ2-5; possible D gene TRBD2, 5 bases. This CDR3 has 14 amino acids. Germline V gene lookup returns CDR1 MGHRA and CDR2 YSYEKL. V was trimmed by 0 bases and J by 5 bases, leaving 10 bases between them. CDR3 DNA: TGCGCCAGCAGCCAAGAACGAGGGTACGAGACCCAGTACTTC. It yields the protein CASSQERGYETQYF.

There are a few counts of this clone. The V call is TRBV9, the J call TRBJ2-7; 8 bases are a match to TRBD1. The CDR3 has 15 amino acids. V shed 4 bases and J 5 bases; nucleotides not matched to a gene: 11. Germline V gives CDR1 SGDLS, CDR2 YYNGEE. In nucleotides, the CDR3 is TGTGCCAGCAGCCCTCCTGGGACAGGACTCAACGAGCAGTACTTC. Amino acids: CASSPPGTGLNEQYF.